The table lists the clone carrying this T cell receptor (beta chain) with many counts. Antigen specificity is unknown. Ophthalmopathy patients all had a Clinical Activity Score of at least 3, a NOSPECS grade of at least 4 and disease under 3 months old. Those patients with uncontrolled infection, other autoimmune disease, pregnancy or lactation were excluded. What was amplified from RNA transcripts were TCR beta CDR3 regions. An initial round of RT-PCR targeting the TCR CDR3 relied on the HTBI primer set. One entry per CDR3 protein results from TCRdb running MiXCR on the multiplex PCR reads. The sample lists a few hundred thousand distinct CDR3 sequences; over 12% were seen once. The data were taken from a study of T cells in Graves' hyperthyroidism and ophthalmopathy. This CDR3 is built from 13 residues. Trimming cost V 1 base and J 2 bases, with 5 bases left between them. Study findings and constraints: Stable hyperthyroidism and ophthalmopathy were separated using 13 V-J signatures. Most expanded thyroid clonotypes above 0.001 also appeared in blood.

The gene calls are TRBV12-3 or TRBV12-4 and TRBJ1-2, with D hard to call. The sample was blood. This clonotype originated in a woman aged 60-70 years with Graves' ophthalmopathy. This chain's CDR3 is CASSLGTNYGYTF. The CDR3 coding sequence is TGTGCCAGCAGTTTAGGGACCAACTATGGCTACACCTTC.